The rows below give T cell receptor beta chains drawn from one sample of a study of cytomegalovirus exposure and HLA in healthy donors. Profiling relied on immunoSEQ multiplex PCR, and the TCRdb table lists in-frame clones only, not all of them. Of tens of thousands of clones in the sample, roughly 85% were seen once. The sequenced material came from PBMCs. The receptors were sampled from a female donor in good health and CMV-seronegative. CDR3s include the opening cysteine and the closing phenylalanine or tryptophan.

j_call: TRBJ1-4; v_call: TRBV25-1; cdr3_aa: CASSTGVGDEKLFF
j_call: TRBJ2-3; v_call: TRBV9; cdr3_aa: CASSVVPSLTDTQYF
j_call: TRBJ2-5; v_call: TRBV7-2; cdr3_aa: CASSLHAGMQETQYF
j_call: TRBJ2-1; v_call: TRBV5-1; cdr3_aa: CASSTGLALNNEQFF
j_call: TRBJ1-5; v_call: TRBV27; cdr3_aa: CASSLFRGQPQHF
j_call: TRBJ2-2; v_call: TRBV4-1; cdr3_aa: CASSTIETGELFF
j_call: TRBJ1-5; v_call: TRBV7-8; cdr3_aa: CASSAAGGISNQPQHF
j_call: TRBJ2-5; v_call: TRBV11-2; cdr3_aa: CASSKAPQETQYF
j_call: TRBJ1-5; v_call: TRBV19; cdr3_aa: CASSSLPDQPQHF
j_call: TRBJ2-1; v_call: TRBV5-1; cdr3_aa: CASSSGLAGVTILNEQFF
j_call: TRBJ1-4; v_call: TRBV5-4; cdr3_aa: CASSLEGGNEKLFF
j_call: TRBJ2-7; v_call: TRBV5-4; cdr3_aa: CASSKDAGAEQYF
j_call: TRBJ1-6; v_call: TRBV30; cdr3_aa: CAWTAGLNSPLHF
j_call: TRBJ1-4; v_call: TRBV30; cdr3_aa: CAWSARTANEKLFF
j_call: TRBJ2-7; v_call: TRBV29-1; cdr3_aa: CSARMGTGNYEQYF
j_call: TRBJ1-1; v_call: TRBV2; cdr3_aa: CASNSQNTEAFF
j_call: TRBJ2-2; v_call: TRBV28; cdr3_aa: CACRGSNTGELFF
j_call: TRBJ1-1; v_call: TRBV6-1; cdr3_aa: CASSGTGLAEAFF
j_call: TRBJ1-2; v_call: TRBV18; cdr3_aa: CASSPREGEDYGYTF
j_call: TRBJ2-7; v_call: TRBV29-1; cdr3_aa: CSVRSGSYEQYF
j_call: TRBJ2-1; v_call: TRBV6-5; cdr3_aa: CASRAGNEQFF
j_call: TRBJ2-1; v_call: TRBV6-5; cdr3_aa: CASSGQGGYNEQFF
j_call: TRBJ2-7; v_call: TRBV5-4; cdr3_aa: CASSLDQSTYEQYF
j_call: TRBJ2-2; v_call: TRBV15; cdr3_aa: CATSSRHRGLGNGELFF
j_call: TRBJ2-5; v_call: TRBV7-9; cdr3_aa: CASSRRAEETQYF
j_call: TRBJ1-1; v_call: TRBV18; cdr3_aa: CASSPQGAENTEAFF
j_call: TRBJ1-2; v_call: TRBV7-6; cdr3_aa: CASSPGTGGPPFNYGYTF
j_call: TRBJ1-2; v_call: TRBV12-2; cdr3_aa: CASRSAGQGEFNGYTF
j_call: TRBJ1-2; v_call: TRBV28; cdr3_aa: CASSSRGAGGGYTF
j_call: TRBJ2-2; v_call: TRBV4-2; cdr3_aa: CASSQEGDTGELFF
j_call: TRBJ2-5; v_call: TRBV29-1; cdr3_aa: CSVLAEGPQYF
j_call: TRBJ1-4; v_call: TRBV5-1; cdr3_aa: CASSTTGGDDEKLFF
j_call: TRBJ2-7; v_call: TRBV5-1; cdr3_aa: CASSLDLYEQYF
j_call: TRBJ2-5; v_call: TRBV15; cdr3_aa: CATSRDLAGVEETQYF
j_call: TRBJ1-2; v_call: TRBV7-2; cdr3_aa: CASSPPQGFNYGYTF
j_call: TRBJ2-7; v_call: TRBV5-6; cdr3_aa: CASSHSSGNSYEQYF
j_call: TRBJ2-1; v_call: TRBV4-1; cdr3_aa: CASSQDRETPPREQFF
j_call: TRBJ1-1; v_call: TRBV29-1; cdr3_aa: CSIWDRIVTEAFF
j_call: TRBJ1-5; v_call: TRBV30; cdr3_aa: CAWSGRRGQPQHF
j_call: TRBJ2-1; v_call: TRBV20-1; cdr3_aa: CSAGTGNEQFF
j_call: TRBJ2-2; v_call: TRBV7-2; cdr3_aa: CASSTSGASTGELFF
j_call: TRBJ1-1; v_call: TRBV7-9; cdr3_aa: CASSLAGVVNTEAFF
j_call: TRBJ2-3; v_call: TRBV5-1; cdr3_aa: CASSWDIPSTDTQYF
j_call: TRBJ2-1; v_call: TRBV4-2; cdr3_aa: CASSQERHGTSGINEQFF
j_call: TRBJ1-1; v_call: TRBV6-5; cdr3_aa: CASSYILAGRTEAFF
j_call: TRBJ2-7; v_call: TRBV19; cdr3_aa: CASSIAGTGPGGEQYF
j_call: TRBJ1-2; v_call: TRBV6-5; cdr3_aa: CASSVQVNYGYTF
j_call: TRBJ1-4; v_call: TRBV28; cdr3_aa: CASSMDTTNEKLFF
j_call: TRBJ2-7; v_call: TRBV27; cdr3_aa: CASSLAGTSSYEQYF
j_call: TRBJ2-5; v_call: TRBV5-6; cdr3_aa: CASSKILRGEETQYF